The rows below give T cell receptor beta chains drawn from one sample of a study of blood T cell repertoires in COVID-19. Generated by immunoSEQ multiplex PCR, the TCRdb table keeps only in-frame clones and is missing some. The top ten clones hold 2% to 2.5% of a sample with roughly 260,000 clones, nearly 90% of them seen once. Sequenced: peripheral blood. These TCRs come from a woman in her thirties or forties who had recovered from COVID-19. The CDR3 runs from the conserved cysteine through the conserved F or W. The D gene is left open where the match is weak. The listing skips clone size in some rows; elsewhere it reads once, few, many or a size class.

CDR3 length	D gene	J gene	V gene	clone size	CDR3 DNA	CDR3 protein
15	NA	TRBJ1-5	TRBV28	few	TGTGCCAGCAGTTCAACAACAGGCCCCTATCAGCCCCAGCATTTT	CASSSTTGPYQPQHF
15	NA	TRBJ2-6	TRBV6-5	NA	TGTGCCAGCAGGGGAGGAAGCTCTGGGGCCAACGTCCTGACTTTC	CASRGGSSGANVLTF
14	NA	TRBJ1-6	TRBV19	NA	TGTGCCAGTAGCCCTCCCTCGAGCCGTCGGGCCCTCCACTTT	CASSPPSSRRALHF
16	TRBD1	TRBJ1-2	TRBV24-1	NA	TGTGCCACCAGTGATAGACACGGGACAGGGGTCTATGGCTACACCTTC	CATSDRHGTGVYGYTF
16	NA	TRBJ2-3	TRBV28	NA	TGTGCCAGCAGTTTCTCCCTACGACAGAGGACAGATACGCAGTATTTT	CASSFSLRQRTDTQYF
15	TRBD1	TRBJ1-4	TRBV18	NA	TGTGCCAGCTCACCCTCGCGACAGGGGAATGAAAAACTGTTTTTT	CASSPSRQGNEKLFF
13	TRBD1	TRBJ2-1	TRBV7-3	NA	TGTGCCAGCAGCCCTTACAGGGGACGTGAGCAGTTCTTC	CASSPYRGREQFF
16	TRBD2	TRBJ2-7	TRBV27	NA	TGTGCCAGCAGTTTATTTTCAGCGGGGGGGGCCTACGAGCAGTACTTC	CASSLFSAGGAYEQYF
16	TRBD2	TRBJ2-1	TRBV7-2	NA	TGTGCCAGCAGCCCTCAAAGCGGGAGCTCCTACAATGAGCAGTTCTTC	CASSPQSGSSYNEQFF
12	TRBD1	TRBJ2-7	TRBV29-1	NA	TGCAGCGGAAGGGACAGGGGCTACGAGCAGTACTTC	CSGRDRGYEQYF
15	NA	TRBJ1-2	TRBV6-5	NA	TGTGCCAGCAGTTCCCCAGGACAGAGTAACTATGGCTACACCTTC	CASSSPGQSNYGYTF
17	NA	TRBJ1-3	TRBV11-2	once	TGTGCCAGCAGCTTACCCACAGAAGGCCACTCTGGAAACACCATATATTTT	CASSLPTEGHSGNTIYF
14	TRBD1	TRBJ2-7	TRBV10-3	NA	TGTGCCATCATGAGCGGACAGGGGGTAAACGAGCAGTACTTC	CAIMSGQGVNEQYF
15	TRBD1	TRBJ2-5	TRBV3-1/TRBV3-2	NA	TGTGCCAGCAGCCAATCCGGGACAGGGTGGGAGACCCAGTACTTC	CASSQSGTGWETQYF
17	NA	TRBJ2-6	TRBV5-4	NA	TGTGCCAGCAGCTGGCCGGGACTTACGTCTGGGGCCAACGTCCTGACTTTC	CASSWPGLTSGANVLTF
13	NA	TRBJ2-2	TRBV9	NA	TGTGCCAGCAGCGTACAGGGTACCGGGGAGCTGTTTTTT	CASSVQGTGELFF
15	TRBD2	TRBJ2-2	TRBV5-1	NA	TGCGCCAGCAGCTTGATAGCGGGGGGAACCGGGGAGCTGTTTTTT	CASSLIAGGTGELFF
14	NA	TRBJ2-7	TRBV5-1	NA	TGCGCCAGCAGCCCTGCTAGCCGCCCCTACGAGCAGTACTTC	CASSPASRPYEQYF
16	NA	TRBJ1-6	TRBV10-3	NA	TGTGCCATCAGTGCCTCGGGGGGCCGGGGGGGTTCACCCCTCCACTTT	CAISASGGRGGSPLHF
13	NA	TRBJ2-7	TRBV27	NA	TGTGCCAGCAGTCCAGGGGCGTCCTACGAGCAGTACTTC	CASSPGASYEQYF
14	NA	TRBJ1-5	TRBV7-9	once	TGTGCCAGCAGCGTGGACAGCCGAAATCAGCCCCAGCATTTT	CASSVDSRNQPQHF
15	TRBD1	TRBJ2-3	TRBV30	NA	TGTGCCTGGGGAGCGGGGACAGGGACCACAGATACGCAGTATTTT	CAWGAGTGTTDTQYF
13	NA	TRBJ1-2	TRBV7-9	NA	TGTGCCAGCAGCTTAGACTCCGTCTATGGCTACACCTTC	CASSLDSVYGYTF
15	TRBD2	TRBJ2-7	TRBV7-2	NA	TGTGCCAGCAGCATGACTAGCCTGCCTTCCTACGAGCAGTACTTC	CASSMTSLPSYEQYF
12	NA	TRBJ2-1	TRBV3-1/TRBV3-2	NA	TGTGCCAGCAGCCCCCGTCACAATGAGCAGTTCTTC	CASSPRHNEQFF
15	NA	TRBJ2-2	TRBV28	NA	TGTGCCAGCAGTGGGGTCGGGGGGAACACCGGGGAGCTGTTTTTT	CASSGVGGNTGELFF
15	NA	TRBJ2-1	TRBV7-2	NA	TGTGCCAGCAGCTTGGGAGGGGGGGCCAAGAATGAGCAGTTCTTC	CASSLGGGAKNEQFF
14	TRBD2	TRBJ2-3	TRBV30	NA	TGTGCCTGGAGTGGACTAGCGTCTGGTAATACGCAGTATTTT	CAWSGLASGNTQYF
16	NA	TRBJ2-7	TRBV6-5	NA	TGTGCCAGCAGTTACTCGTCTACAGGTAGCTCCTACGAGCAGTACTTC	CASSYSSTGSSYEQYF
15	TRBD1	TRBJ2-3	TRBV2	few	TGTGCCAGCAGTGAACAGGACAGGGCACGGCCTACGCAGTATTTT	CASSEQDRARPTQYF
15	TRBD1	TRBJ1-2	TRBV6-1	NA	TGTGCCAGCAGTGAATGGGGACAGTCTAACTATGGCTACACCTTC	CASSEWGQSNYGYTF
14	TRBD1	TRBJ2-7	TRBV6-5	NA	TGTGCCAGCAGTTACCAGACAGGGGGCTACGAGCAGTACTTC	CASSYQTGGYEQYF
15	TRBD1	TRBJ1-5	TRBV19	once	TGTGCCAGTAGTATAGAGGGACAGGGGCATCAGCCCCAGCATTTT	CASSIEGQGHQPQHF
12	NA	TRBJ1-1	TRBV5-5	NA	TGTGCCATCGCCCGAGTCCCATTTGAAGCTTTCTTT	CAIARVPFEAFF
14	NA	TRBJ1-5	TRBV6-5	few	TGTGCCACCACTCTAACGACAGGCAATCAGCCCCAGCATTTT	CATTLTTGNQPQHF
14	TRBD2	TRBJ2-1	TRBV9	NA	TGTGCCAGCAGCGGGGGACTAGCGGGATGGGAGCAGTTCTTC	CASSGGLAGWEQFF
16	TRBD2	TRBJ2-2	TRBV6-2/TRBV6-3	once	TGTGCCAGCAGTGGCCCGGGCGGGGGGGCCGCCGGGGAGCTGTTTTTT	CASSGPGGGAAGELFF
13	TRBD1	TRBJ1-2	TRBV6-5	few	TGTGCCAGCTCCCCGGGACAGAGCTATGGCTACACCTTC	CASSPGQSYGYTF
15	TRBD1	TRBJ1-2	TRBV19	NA	TGTGCCAGTAGTATCTCCGACAGGGTTGGCTATGGCTACACCTTC	CASSISDRVGYGYTF
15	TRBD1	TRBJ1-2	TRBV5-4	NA	TGTGCCAGCAGCCCTCCGACAGGGGGCCGGTATGGCTACACCTTC	CASSPPTGGRYGYTF
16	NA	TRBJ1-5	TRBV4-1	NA	TGCGCCAGCAGCCAAGAGGCGCGCCGGGGCAATCAGCCCCAGCATTTT	CASSQEARRGNQPQHF
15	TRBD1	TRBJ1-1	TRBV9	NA	TGTGCCAGCAGCCCCCCCGGGACAGGGGTGAACGAAGCTTTCTTT	CASSPPGTGVNEAFF
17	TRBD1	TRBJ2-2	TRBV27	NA	TGTGCCAGCAGTTCGAGATGGGACAGGGGGCGACCCGGGGAGCTGTTTTTT	CASSSRWDRGRPGELFF
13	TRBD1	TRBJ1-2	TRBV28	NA	TGTGCCAGCAGTTTAGGGACAGGTGGTGGCTACACCTTC	CASSLGTGGGYTF
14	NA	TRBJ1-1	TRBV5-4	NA	TGTGCCAGCAGCTTGGGTGGCCCATACACTGAAGCTTTCTTT	CASSLGGPYTEAFF
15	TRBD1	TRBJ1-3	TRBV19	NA	TGTGCCAGTAGAGAAACAGGGGGAACGGGAAACACCATATATTTT	CASRETGGTGNTIYF
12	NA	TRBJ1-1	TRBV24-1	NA	TGTGCCACCAGTTCAGGGTACACTGAAGCTTTCTTT	CATSSGYTEAFF
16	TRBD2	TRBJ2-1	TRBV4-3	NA	TGCGCCAGCAGCCAGGCGGGACTAGCGGACTACAATGAGCAGTTCTTC	CASSQAGLADYNEQFF
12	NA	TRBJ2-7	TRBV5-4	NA	TGTGCCAGCAGCTGGGGCGACAGTGAGCAGTACTTC	CASSWGDSEQYF